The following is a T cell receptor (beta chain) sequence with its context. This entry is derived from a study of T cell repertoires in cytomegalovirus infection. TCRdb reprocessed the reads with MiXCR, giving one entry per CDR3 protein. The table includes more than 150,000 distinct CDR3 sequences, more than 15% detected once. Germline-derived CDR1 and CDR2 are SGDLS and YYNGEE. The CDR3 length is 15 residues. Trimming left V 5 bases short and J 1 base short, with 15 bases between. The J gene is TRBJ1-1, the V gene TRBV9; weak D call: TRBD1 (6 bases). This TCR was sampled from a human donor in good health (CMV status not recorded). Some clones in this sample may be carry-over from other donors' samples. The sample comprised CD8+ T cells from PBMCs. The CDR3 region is CASSPTGKTNTEAFF. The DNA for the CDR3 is TGTGCCAGCAGTCCTACAGGGAAAACGAACACTGAAGCTTTCTTT.